Included here is one T cell receptor (beta chain) sequence, with context. Its antigen is not known. The sample providers were healthy Caucasian people from Russia, aged roughly 6 to 95. Per sample, at least 5 micrograms of total RNA were extracted. Then a second PCR, running about 7 to 11 cycles, was carried out with a sample-barcoded 5' primer and a J-beta primer mix. TCRdb ran MiXCR on the 5' RACE reads and lists one entry per CDR3 protein. The data hold about 720,000 distinct CDR3 sequences, with around 25% observed a single time. The CDR3 length is 15 residues. V was shortened by 4 bases and J by 0 bases, with 13 bases between the two germline ends. Germline lookup yields CDR1 SGHKS and CDR2 YYEKEE (reference sequence). This entry comes from a study of blood T cells in healthy people across ages. Study results and limitations: With age, beta diversity per million T cells declined roughly linearly, significantly by around 43.

These same records also appear under a second study, on T cells of mothers and their children. This second report adds: Related and unrelated pairs show TCR recombination output that thymic selection shapes similarly.

V gene TRBV5-5 combines with J gene TRBJ1-1; D gene unclear. Sample: blood. The receptor comes from a boy younger than 18 in good health. Here the CDR3 DNA reads TGTGCCAGCAGCCGCCAACACGGCCTGAACACTGAAGCTTTCTTT. Amino acids: CASSRQHGLNTEAFF.